This T cell receptor (beta chain) is from a study of response to subunit inactivated influenza vaccine (dated by TCRdb to between 2018 and 2020). Notes on the research overall: Deep quantitative T cell receptor repertoire profiling was used in the study to track responses to a trivalent subunit inactivated influenza vaccine. What the work shows at the level of the full study, not this receptor alone: The authors proposed that each seasonal influenza vaccination may bring in only a limited number of new T cells.

Library preparation was by RT-PCR. The sequencer was an Illumina HiSeq 2500. TCRdb reran the public reads through fastp at Q25 and MiXCR, keeping productive beta chains. When rows share a CDR3 protein, they turn into one entry using the most common DNA and genes. The sample data list 500,000 to 700,000 distinct CDR3 sequences, and under 30% of these were observed just once. Together, the top ten hold around 2.8% of the sample. V is pared back by 7 bases and J by 4 bases, with 16 bases lying between the germline termini. Reading the germline V gene gives CDR1 SGHTA and CDR2 FQGNSA. The CDR3 measures 14 amino acids from cysteine to phenylalanine. Of the read, only the CDR3 DNA is kept; its 42 bases are in frame from base 1. The table lists this clonotype with a few counts. It lacks a known antigen. No base-level quality is on record; no much larger clone is a single base apart. The same data also contributed to another study, on T cells expressing NK-cell markers. The second study also describes: TCR beta cDNA libraries were made by 5'RACE template switching that added a universal primer site and unique molecular identifiers. TCR beta-chain repertoires were profiled in sorted CD3+CD56+NKG2C+, CD3+CD56+NKG2C- and CD3+CD56-NKG2C+ T-cell subsets from fewer than 10 donors. Seven of the eight sequenced donors were HCMV-seropositive and one was HCMV-seronegative. To restrict sorting to alphabetaTCR-expressing T cells, an anti-gammadeltaTCR antibody was added in several experiments. In six donors, the dominant CD3+CD56+NKG2C+ clonotypes were found to rank among the top 10 CD8+ clonotypes and to make up roughly 1.0-7.0% of CD8+ T cells. Those dominant clonotypes were again the most abundant among CD3+CD56-NKG2C+ cells in a handful of donors, at about 25-60.1%. It remained unclear whether the expanded NKG2C-expressing T cell clones were specific for HCMV antigens. The study sequenced eight donors, all healthy volunteers chosen at random: three men and five women. HCMV-specific IgG was detected in serum with a commercial ELISA kit to determine HCMV serostatus. Ficoll density gradient centrifugation was used to isolate peripheral blood mononuclear cells from blood. Using Miltenyi isolation kits, CD4+ and CD8+ T cells were isolated from PBMC through magnetic immunoseparation. cDNA synthesis was primed from the TCR beta constant segment and was followed by two successive PCR amplification steps. Illumina HiSeq 2000/2500, MiSeq or NextSeq was used to sequence libraries as 2 x 150 bp reads. Reads were demultiplexed and grouped by UMI with MIGEC, and clonotypes were assembled and quantified with MiTCR. Only TCR cDNA sequences supported by at least two reads were kept to exclude erroneous sequences. The tcR package was used for downstream repertoire analysis, and clonotypes were matched across fractions by CDR3 nucleotide sequence plus V segment. VDJmatch was used to annotate antigen specificity against VDJdb, with one amino acid substitution allowed in CDR3.

Source: CD4+ T cells sorted from PBMCs, taken 11 to 12 days after vaccination. The chain couples TRBV7-2 to TRBJ1-1, with a weak D call of TRBD1 (6 bases match). The receptor was isolated from a man in his forties or fifties who received an inactivated influenza vaccine. Donor details come from another sample of the same person, matched by shared clones. The CDR3 corresponds to CASKQTGLATEAFF. In nucleotides, the sequence is TGTGCCAGCAAACAGACAGGTCTCGCCACTGAAGCTTTCTTT.